Sequencing of this T cell receptor (beta chain) was carried out in a study of blood T cell repertoires in COVID-19. Looking at the study overall: PBMCs, B-cell-depleted T cells, or T cells provided the cDNA or gDNA that made up the material.

The CDR3 has 13 residues. Per germline, CDR1 SNHLY and CDR2 FYNNEI. Sequencing was performed with immunoSEQ multiplex PCR; in TCRdb, only in-frame clones are kept and a portion is missing. The sample lists roughly 220,000 clones, 80% to 85% occurring once. Sequenced: peripheral blood. This clonotype was sampled from a woman between 55 and 75 years old with acute or convalescent COVID-19. This chain connects TRBV2 to TRBJ2-3; TRBD2 matches 9 bases. The CDR3 loop reads CAMRGGGPDTQYF. CDR3 sequence (DNA): TGTGCGATGCGGGGGGGCGGCCCAGATACGCAGTATTTT.